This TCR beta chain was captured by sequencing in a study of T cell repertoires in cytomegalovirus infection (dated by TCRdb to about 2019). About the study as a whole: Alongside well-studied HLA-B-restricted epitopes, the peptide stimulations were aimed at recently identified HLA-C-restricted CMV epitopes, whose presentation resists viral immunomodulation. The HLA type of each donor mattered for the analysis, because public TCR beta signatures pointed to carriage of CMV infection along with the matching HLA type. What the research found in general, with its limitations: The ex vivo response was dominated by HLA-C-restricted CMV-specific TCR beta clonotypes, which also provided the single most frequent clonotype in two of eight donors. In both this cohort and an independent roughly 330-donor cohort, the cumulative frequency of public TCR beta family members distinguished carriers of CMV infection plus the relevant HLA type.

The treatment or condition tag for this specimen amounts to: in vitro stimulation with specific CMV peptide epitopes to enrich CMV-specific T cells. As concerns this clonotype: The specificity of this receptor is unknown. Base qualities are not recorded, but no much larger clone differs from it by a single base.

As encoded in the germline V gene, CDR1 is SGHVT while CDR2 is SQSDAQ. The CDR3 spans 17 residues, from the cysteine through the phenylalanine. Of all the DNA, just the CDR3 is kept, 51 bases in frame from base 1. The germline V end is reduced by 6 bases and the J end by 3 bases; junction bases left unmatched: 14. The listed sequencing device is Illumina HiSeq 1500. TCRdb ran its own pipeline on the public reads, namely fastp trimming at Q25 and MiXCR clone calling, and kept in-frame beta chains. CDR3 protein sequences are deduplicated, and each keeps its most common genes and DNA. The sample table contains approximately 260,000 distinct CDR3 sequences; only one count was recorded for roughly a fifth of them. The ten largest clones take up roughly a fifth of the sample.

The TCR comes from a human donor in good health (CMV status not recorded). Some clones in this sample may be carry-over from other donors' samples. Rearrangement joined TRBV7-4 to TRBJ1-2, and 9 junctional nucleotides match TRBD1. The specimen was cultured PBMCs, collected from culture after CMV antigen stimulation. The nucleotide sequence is TGTGCCAGCAGTTTAAATCGCCGGGACAGGGTGGACTATGGCTACACCTTC. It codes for CASSLNRRDRVDYGYTF.